This paragraph covers one TCR beta chain sequence. Its antigen is not identified. This sample stems from a study of Ad26.COV2.S vaccination and SARS-CoV-2 variants. Study-wide results and caveats: Similar non-spike TCR breadth was seen in vaccine and placebo recipients. Greater spike-specific TCR breadth was seen in vaccine recipients than in placebo recipients. Using TCR breadth and depth analyses may have led to underestimated total T cell responses.

Produced via immunoSEQ multiplex PCR; TCRdb's table is partial and in-frame only. The repertoire holds fewer than 400,000 clones, with 80% to 90% as singletons. V lost 0 bases and J 13 bases, leaving 15 bases between the germline ends. The V gene's germline CDR1 is KGHSH and CDR2 LQKENI. The CDR3 is made up of 13 amino acids. Specified treatment: roughly 19 received Ad26.COV2.S at low or high dose, single or two shots; roughly 5 received placebo; per-sample allocation not given. Specimens were obtained on day 63 following the first vaccine or placebo injection. An adult donor aged 18-55 years was enrolled in Boston.

This clonotype originated in a person aged 18-65 years who received the Ad26.COV2.S COVID-19 vaccine or a placebo. Sequencing was performed on peripheral blood, taken in a trial of Ad26.COV2.S vaccine versus placebo. V usage is TRBV18 and J usage is TRBJ1-1; D is uncertain. The CDR3 sequence: CASSPPSRDKVFF. The DNA of the CDR3 is TGTGCCAGCTCACCACCGTCTAGGGATAAGGTTTTCTTT.